These 8 T cell receptor beta chains came from one sample sequenced in a study of cytomegalovirus exposure and HLA in healthy donors. The PCR employed 60 Vbeta primers together with 13 Jbeta primers. Generated by immunoSEQ multiplex PCR, the TCRdb table keeps only in-frame clones and is missing some. The table has some 200,000 clones, over 60% seen once. The sequenced sample was PBMCs. Receptors were obtained from a man younger than 35 in good health and CMV-seronegative.

In this sample, this clone turned up once. The same CDR3 can be traced to other DNA sequences in this sample. The V gene is TRBV5-1, the J gene TRBJ1-5, with 8 bases matching TRBD1. This CDR3 is built from 15 residues. The junction had 5 bases not matched to a gene; V was cut back by 5 bases and J by 1 base. Germline CDR1 SGHRS, CDR2 YFSETQ. CDR3 in amino acids: CASSYSGGSNQPQHF. CDR3 DNA: TGCGCCAGCAGTTACTCAGGGGGCAGCAATCAGCCCCAGCATTTT.

The V and J genes are TRBV10-3 and TRBJ1-1; D ambiguous. The CDR3 runs 13 residues. The germline gives CDR1 ENHRY, CDR2 SYGVKD. The V end was cut by 3 bases, the J end by 0 bases, with 5 bases between. The CDR3 DNA reads TGTGCCATCAGTGATAGTATGAACACTGAAGCTTTCTTT. The encoded protein is CAISDSMNTEAFF.

The rearrangement uses TRBV9 and TRBJ2-3, with 10 bases fitting TRBD1. J gave up 2 bases and V 0 bases, and 3 bases lay outside the gene matches. Germline lookup yields CDR1 SGDLS and CDR2 YYNGEE. This CDR3 spans 16 amino acids. Here the CDR3 DNA reads TGTGCCAGCAGCGTAGAGGGACAGGGGTCCACAGATACGCAGTATTTT. As protein: CASSVEGQGSTDTQYF.

The chain links TRBV7-2 to TRBJ2-4; D is perhaps TRBD1 (6 bases). The ends were cut back, 1 base at V and 1 base at J, with 11 bases in the middle. CDR3 length equals 16 residues. Germline-derived CDR1 and CDR2 are SGHTA and FQGNSA. CDR3 coding DNA: TGTGCCAGCAGCTTAGAACAGGGTGCGGCCAAAAACATTCAGTACTTC. It codes for CASSLEQGAAKNIQYF.

The count of this clone is one. The chain links TRBV7-8 to TRBJ1-3, with unresolved D. V gave up 5 bases and J gave up 0 bases, with 11 bases separating them. Per the germline V gene, CDR1 is SGHVS and CDR2 is FQNEAQ. This CDR3 has 15 amino acids. Written as DNA, the CDR3 is TGTGCCAGCAGCCCTCGAGGCAGCTCTGGAAACACCATATATTTT. It yields the protein CASSPRGSSGNTIYF. Combining the CDR3 with reference TRBV7-8 and TRBJ1-3 gives the whole variable domain GAGVSQSPRYKVAKRGQDVALRCDPISGHVSLFWYQQALGQGPEFLTYFQNEAQLDKSGLPSDRFFAERPEGSVSTLKIQRTQQEDSAVYLCASSPRGSSGNTIYFGEGSWLTVV.

The CDR3 spells CAWSYDREAFF. For the CDR3, the DNA is TGTGCCTGGAGTTATGACAGAGAAGCTTTCTTT. The J gene is TRBJ1-1, the V gene TRBV30, with TRBD1 as a possible D gene (5 bases). The CDR3 extends over 11 amino acids. Germline V lookup: CDR1 GTSNPN, CDR2 SVGIG (reference sequence). Trimming took 2 bases from V and 8 from J, leaving 9 bases between them.

V usage is TRBV29-1 and J usage is TRBJ2-5, with 7 bases lining up with TRBD1. The J call is uncertain, as TRBJ2-7 better fits the DNA end. CDR1 SQVTM and CDR2 ANQGSEA come from the germline V gene. This CDR3 spans 11 amino acids. In DNA, the CDR3 is TGCAGCGTCTTACAGGGGTACGAGCAGTACTTC. Residues: CSVLQGYEQYF.

The J gene is TRBJ1-1, the V gene TRBV9, with D perhaps matching TRBD1 (6 bases). The germline CDR1 and CDR2 sequences are SGDLS and YYNGEE. The V end was cut by 4 bases, the J end by 2 bases, with 12 bases between. The CDR3 length is 14 residues. The CDR3 is CASSQKGVNTEAFF. The CDR3 region has the DNA TGTGCCAGCAGCCAAAAGGGGGTAAACACTGAAGCTTTCTTT.